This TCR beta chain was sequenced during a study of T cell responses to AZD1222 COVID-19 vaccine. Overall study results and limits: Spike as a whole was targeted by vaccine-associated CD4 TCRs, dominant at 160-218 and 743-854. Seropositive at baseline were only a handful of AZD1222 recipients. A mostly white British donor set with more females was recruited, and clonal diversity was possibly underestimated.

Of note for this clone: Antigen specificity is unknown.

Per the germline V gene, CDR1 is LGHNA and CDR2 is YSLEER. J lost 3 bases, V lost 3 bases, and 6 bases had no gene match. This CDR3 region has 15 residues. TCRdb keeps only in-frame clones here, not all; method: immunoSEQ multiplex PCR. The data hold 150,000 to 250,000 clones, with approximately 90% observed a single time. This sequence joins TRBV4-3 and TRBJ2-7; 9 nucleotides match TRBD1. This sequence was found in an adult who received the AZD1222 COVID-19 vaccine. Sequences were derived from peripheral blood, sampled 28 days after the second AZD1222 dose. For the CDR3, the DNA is TGCGCCAGCAGCCATTCCGCGACAGGGGGCTACGAGCAGTACTTC. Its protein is CASSHSATGGYEQYF.